This T cell receptor (beta chain) comes out of a study of technical replicates of blood from several donors. Per the germline V gene, CDR1 is GTSNPN and CDR2 is SVGIG (reference sequence). The CDR3 consists of 14 residues. Trimming took off 0 bases at V and 8 bases at J, with 16 bases between the two ends. Profiled with immunoSEQ multiplex PCR; TCRdb holds only in-frame clones, not every one. The sample has about 80,000 clones; approximately 94% are singletons. The material sequenced was T cells isolated from PBMCs. The TCR comes from a human donor in good health. V and J are TRBV30 and TRBJ1-2; D gene unclear. CDR3 in DNA: TGTGCCTGGAGTGTTTCCCACCAACAGAACGGCTACACCTTC. This sequence encodes CAWSVSHQQNGYTF.